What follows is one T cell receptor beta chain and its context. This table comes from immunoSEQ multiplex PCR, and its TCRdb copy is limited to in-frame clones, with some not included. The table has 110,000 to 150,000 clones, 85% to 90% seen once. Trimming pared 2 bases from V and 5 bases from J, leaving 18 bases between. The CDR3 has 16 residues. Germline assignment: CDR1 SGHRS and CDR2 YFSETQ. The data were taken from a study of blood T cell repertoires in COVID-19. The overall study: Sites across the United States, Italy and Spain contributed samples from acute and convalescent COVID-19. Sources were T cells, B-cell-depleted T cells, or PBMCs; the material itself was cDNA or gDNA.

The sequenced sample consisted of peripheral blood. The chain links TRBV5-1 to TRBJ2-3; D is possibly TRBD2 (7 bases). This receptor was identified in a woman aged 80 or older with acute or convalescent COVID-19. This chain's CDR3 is CASSLPAGAGGDTQYF. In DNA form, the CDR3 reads TGCGCCAGCAGCTTACCGGCGGGGGCCGGCGGAGATACGCAGTATTTT.